The T cell receptor (beta chain) under discussion was sequenced for a study of cytomegalovirus exposure and HLA in healthy donors. The V gene lost 6 bases and the J gene lost 2 bases, with 14 bases spanning the gap. The CDR3 extends over 15 amino acids. In germline, CDR1 is MNHEY, CDR2 SMNVEV (reference sequence). The PCR contained 60 Vbeta and 13 Jbeta primers. TCRdb's copy holds only in-frame clones and misses some; the assay was immunoSEQ multiplex PCR. This repertoire comprises roughly 75,000 clones; its ten largest clones make up approximately 5%. In regard to this clone: The antigen remains unidentified.

The study's findings and limits: A later analysis found common viral pathogens apparently linked to several of the most significant clusters.

The specimen sequenced was PBMCs. V gene TRBV27 combines with J gene TRBJ2-1, with D perhaps TRBD1 (6 bases). The receptor was derived from a man in his forties in good health and CMV-seronegative. CDR3 bases: TGTGCCAGCAGCCGTGAACAGGGAGCCTACAATGAGCAGTTCTTC. Translation: CASSREQGAYNEQFF.